The sequence of this TCR beta chain was determined in a study of cytotoxic CD8 clonotypes in ibrutinib-treated CLL. Across the study: Median treatment time before response sampling was over 9 months, range 6 to 36.

Study-wide results and caveats: Elevated clonality accompanied ibrutinib response, with a return toward baseline values at progression.

Generated by immunoSEQ multiplex PCR, the TCRdb table keeps only in-frame clones and is missing some. This table has around 42,000 clones, about 65% appearing once. Concerning this clone: Its antigen is unknown.

The CDR3 runs to 14 residues. J lost 3 bases, V lost 6 bases, and 4 bases had no gene match. Germline V lookup: CDR1 MNHEY, CDR2 SVGAGI. The sample here was PBMCs, taken after 24 months of ibrutinib treatment. This sequence originates from a human donor with chronic lymphocytic leukemia. The chain recombines TRBV6-5 with TRBJ2-7; 11 bases are shared with TRBD2. The CDR3 spells CASRPLAGGYEQYF. CDR3 DNA: TGTGCCAGCAGACCTCTAGCGGGAGGCTACGAGCAGTACTTC.